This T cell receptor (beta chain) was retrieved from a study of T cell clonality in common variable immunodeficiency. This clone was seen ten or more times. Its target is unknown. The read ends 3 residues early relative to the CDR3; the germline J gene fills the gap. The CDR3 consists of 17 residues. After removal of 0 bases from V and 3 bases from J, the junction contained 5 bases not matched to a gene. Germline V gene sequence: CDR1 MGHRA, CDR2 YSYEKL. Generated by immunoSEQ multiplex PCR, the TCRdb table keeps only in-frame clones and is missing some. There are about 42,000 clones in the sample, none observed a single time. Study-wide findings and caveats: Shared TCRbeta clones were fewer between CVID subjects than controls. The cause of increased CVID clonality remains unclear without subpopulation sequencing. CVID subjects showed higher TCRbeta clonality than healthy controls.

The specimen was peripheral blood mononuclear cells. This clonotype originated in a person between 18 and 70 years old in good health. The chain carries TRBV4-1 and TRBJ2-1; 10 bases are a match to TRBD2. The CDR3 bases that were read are TGCGCCAGCAGCCAAGATAAGCGGGGGGGCCGCTACAATGAG. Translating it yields CASSQDKRGGRYNE. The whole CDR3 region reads CASSQDKRGGRYNEQFF.